The clone carrying this T cell receptor (beta chain) was seen a handful of times. What it recognizes is unknown. This CDR3 contains 12 residues. CDR1 is MNHEY and CDR2 is SMNVEV in the germline V gene (reference sequence). V lost 10 bases to trimming and J lost 6 bases, with 10 bases between them. A single record per CDR3 protein comes from TCRdb applying MiXCR to the reads. Of some 940,000 distinct CDR3 sequences detected, around 29% appear once; the ten largest clones hold roughly an eighth. This entry is derived from a study of T cell repertoires in cytomegalovirus infection. As for the study in general: Well-studied HLA-B-restricted epitopes and recently identified HLA-C-restricted epitopes of CMV were both used in the study. Both a matching HLA type and CMV infection were indicated by public TCR beta signatures. Broader study findings: Identification of carriers of CMV plus the relevant HLA was performed using cumulative public TCR beta family frequency.

Sequenced here: cultured CD8+ T cells from PBMCs, sampled from culture after CMV antigen stimulation. The source of this sequence is a human donor in good health (CMV status not recorded). Some clones in this sample may be carry-over from other donors' samples. The chain couples TRBV27 to TRBJ1-6; D remains unclear. Written as DNA, the CDR3 is TGTGCCATCGGCGCGGGTAATTCACCCCTCCACTTT. Translated: CAIGAGNSPLHF.